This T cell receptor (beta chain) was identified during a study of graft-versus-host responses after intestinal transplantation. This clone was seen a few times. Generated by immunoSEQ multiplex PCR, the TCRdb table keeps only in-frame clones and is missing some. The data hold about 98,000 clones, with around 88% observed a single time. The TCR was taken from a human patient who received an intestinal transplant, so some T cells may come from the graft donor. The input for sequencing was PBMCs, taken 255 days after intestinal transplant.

The CDR3 loop is CSVIDPAGYGYTF. CDR3 sequence (DNA): TGCAGCGTTATCGACCCGGCGGGCTATGGCTACACCTTC. This rearrangement joins TRBV29-1 to TRBJ1-2; D not certain. The CDR3 has 13 residues. CDR1 and CDR2 (germline): SQVTM, ANQGSEA. The V end was cut by 5 bases, the J end by 4 bases, with 14 bases between.